This T cell receptor beta chain stems from a study of T cell responses to AZD1222 COVID-19 vaccine. Study results and limitations: An increase in Spike-specific TCR breadth and depth was observed after two AZD1222 doses.

The CDR3 spans 14 residues. Germline assignment: CDR1 SGHDT and CDR2 YYEEEE. The V end lost 0 bases, the J end lost 0 bases, and 7 bases lay between the germline ends. Repertoires were generated with immunoSEQ multiplex PCR, while TCRdb's copy carries only in-frame clones and drops some. This sample has 90,000 to 110,000 clones, with about four fifths found just once. Note on this clone: Its antigen remains unknown.

The receptor comes from an adult in good health. This chain links TRBV5-6 with TRBJ2-7, with D unclear. The specimen comprised peripheral blood, sampled on day 0 of AZD1222 vaccination. Here the CDR3 DNA reads TGTGCCAGCAGCTTGGCAGGAGTCTCCTACGAGCAGTACTTC. This translates into CASSLAGVSYEQYF.